A single sample gave rise to the 22 T cell receptor beta chains below, sequenced in a study of shared clonotypes between healthy human individuals. Only in-frame clones appear in the TCRdb table, and some are missing; sequencing was by immunoSEQ multiplex PCR. This table holds approximately 500,000 clones, less than 85% found once. Sequencing input: PBMCs. The receptors shown here come from a woman between 40 and 55 years old in good health. Some clones in this sample may be carry-over from other donors' samples.

The CDR3 sequence is CASSLNLVTYEQYF. CDR3 in DNA: TGTGCCAGCAGCTTGAACCTAGTGACCTACGAGCAGTACTTC. This chain joins TRBV5-4 and TRBJ2-7; D unresolved. Germline V gene sequence: CDR1 SGHNT, CDR2 YYREEE (reference sequence). The CDR3 spans 14 residues. Trimming shortened V by 1 base and J by 2 bases, and 10 bases separated the two germline ends.

The chain uses TRBV19 and TRBJ2-7; unclear D gene. V was clipped by 1 base and J by 2 bases, with 6 bases between them. Germline V gives CDR1 LNHDA, CDR2 SQIVND (reference sequence). This CDR3 comprises 13 residues. CDR3 DNA: TGTGCCAGTAGTATAGGAAATACCTACGAGCAGTACTTC. Protein sequence: CASSIGNTYEQYF.

The chain has TRBV7-2 and TRBJ2-7; D gene ambiguous. The CDR3 spans 12 residues. Trimming took 4 bases from V and 3 from J, leaving 7 bases between them. Germline CDR1 and CDR2: SGHTA and FQGNSA. CDR3 protein: CASSSGRYEQYF. The CDR3 DNA reads TGTGCCAGCAGCTCCGGACGCTACGAGCAGTACTTC.

This chain joins TRBV18 and TRBJ1-5, with no clear D. Germline-derived CDR1 and CDR2 are KGHSH and LQKENI. The CDR3 consists of 13 residues. V lost 2 bases, J lost 7 bases, and 9 bases lay in between. Here the CDR3 reads CASSPSGSQPQHF. DNA of the CDR3: TGTGCCAGCTCACCATCGGGATCCCAGCCCCAGCATTTT.

This clone is a singleton in its sample. The J gene is TRBJ1-5, the V gene TRBV6-1; D remains unclear. Germline V gene sequence: CDR1 MNHNS, CDR2 SASEGT. The CDR3 length is 16 residues. V lost 2 bases and J 0 bases, leaving 11 bases between the germline ends. For the CDR3, the DNA is TGTGCCAGCAGTGAATTTGGCTACTTTAGCAATCAGCCCCAGCATTTT. Its translation: CASSEFGYFSNQPQHF.

The rearrangement uses TRBV10-3 and TRBJ2-1, with TRBD2 identical over 10 bases. With 4 bases clipped from V and 6 bases from J, the junction kept 9 bases outside the gene matches. Germline-derived CDR1 and CDR2 are ENHRY and SYGVKD. The length of the CDR3 is 16 residues. CDR3 in DNA: TGTGCCATCAGTGGGTCTTCTAGCGGGAGTAGCAATGAGCAGTTCTTC. Its translation is CAISGSSSGSSNEQFF.

The chain carries TRBV7-9 and TRBJ2-7; no definite D call. CDR1 is SEHNR, CDR2 FQNEAQ, per germline (reference sequence). Trimming removed 7 bases from V and 5 bases from J, with 15 bases in between. The CDR3 is 13 residues long. The CDR3 here is CASTLTPDDEQYF. The CDR3 DNA reads TGTGCCAGCACATTAACTCCCGACGACGAGCAGTACTTC.

The chain couples TRBV6-1 to TRBJ1-1; D gene ambiguous. Trimming cost V 5 bases and J 8 bases, with 12 bases left between them. This CDR3 is built from 12 residues. Germline loops: CDR1 MNHNS, CDR2 SASEGT. CDR3 DNA sequence: TGTGCCAGCAGTTCTAGGACCGCAGAAGCTTTCTTT. Translating it yields CASSSRTAEAFF.

This chain links TRBV6-1 with TRBJ1-1; 12 bases fit TRBD1. V shed 3 bases and J 12 bases; nucleotides not matched to a gene: 14. Germline CDR1 reads MNHNS; CDR2 reads SASEGT. This CDR3 has 16 residues. CDR3 amino acids: CASSDTGTGGVMETFF. The CDR3 coding sequence is TGTGCCAGCAGTGACACCGGGACAGGGGGCGTAATGGAAACTTTCTTT.

This chain links TRBV6-5 with TRBJ2-7, with 9 bases lining up with TRBD2. Germline V gene sequence: CDR1 MNHEY, CDR2 SVGAGI. This CDR3 spans 15 amino acids. The trim removed 3 bases at V and 7 bases at J, leaving 10 bases unmatched. CDR3 region: CASSYLAGGPWEQYF. The DNA of the CDR3 is TGTGCCAGCAGTTATTTGGCGGGAGGGCCGTGGGAGCAGTACTTC.

J is TRBJ2-7 and V is TRBV29-1; 14 bases are a match to TRBD2. The CDR3 spans 15 residues. With 4 bases clipped from V and 8 bases from J, the junction kept 10 bases outside the gene matches. Germline V gives CDR1 SQVTM, CDR2 ANQGSEA. CDR3 amino acids: CSVVPGGLAGAKQYF. CDR3 DNA: TGCAGCGTTGTTCCGGGGGGACTAGCGGGAGCGAAGCAGTACTTC.

The rearrangement links TRBV30 to TRBJ2-4; a possible D gene is TRBD1 (6 bases). Germline V gene data show CDR1 as GTSNPN and CDR2 as SVGIG (reference sequence). The CDR3 covers 12 residues. Trimming stripped 8 bases from V and 5 bases from J, with 13 bases between. The CDR3 reads CAGTGLENIQYF. In nucleotides, the CDR3 is TGTGCCGGCACAGGGTTGGAAAACATTCAGTACTTC.

The chain links TRBV19 to TRBJ2-2; 8 bases fit TRBD1. Trimming cost V 1 base and J 4 bases; bases outside gene matches: 8. The CDR3 totals 17 residues. CDR1 LNHDA and CDR2 SQIVND come from the germline V gene (reference sequence). The CDR3 protein is CASSIGAPGGFTGELFF. CDR3 DNA: TGTGCCAGTAGTATAGGCGCCCCAGGGGGCTTCACCGGGGAGCTGTTTTTT. Looking up the rest from reference TRBV19 and TRBJ2-2 gives the full variable domain: DGGITQSPKYLFRKEGQNVTLSCEQNLNHDAMYWYRQDPGQGLRLIYYSQIVNDFQKGDIAEGYSVSREKKESFPLTVTSAQKNPTAFYLCASSIGAPGGFTGELFFGEGSRLTVL.

In its sample, this clone was seen a few times. This chain joins TRBV6-1 and TRBJ1-5; no reliable D call. The CDR3 covers 13 residues. The germline V and J ends were trimmed by 2 bases and 3 bases, with 5 bases remaining between them. Germline CDR1 reads MNHNS; CDR2 reads SASEGT. Written as DNA, the CDR3 is TGTGCCAGCAGTGAAATCTTCAATCAGCCCCAGCATTTT. The encoded protein is CASSEIFNQPQHF.

V gene TRBV4-1 combines with J gene TRBJ1-5; tentatively, D is TRBD1 (5 bases). Trimming removed 0 bases from V and 7 bases from J, with 13 bases in between. Looked up from germline, CDR1 is MGHRA and CDR2 is YSYEKL. The length of the CDR3 is 15 residues. Here the CDR3 reads CASSQDGGGWQPQHF. The CDR3 nucleotides are TGCGCCAGCAGCCAAGATGGGGGGGGGTGGCAGCCCCAGCATTTT.

The chain uses TRBV29-1 and TRBJ1-1; 11 nucleotides match TRBD1. Per the germline V gene, CDR1 is SQVTM and CDR2 is ANQGSEA. This CDR3 is 15 amino acids long. The V segment lost 3 bases and the J segment 4 bases; nucleotides outside the gene matches: 7. CDR3 protein: CSVEGPGTGGTEAFF. In nucleotides, the CDR3 is TGCAGCGTTGAGGGACCCGGGACAGGGGGCACTGAAGCTTTCTTT.

J is TRBJ2-2 and V is TRBV5-6; 11 bases are shared with TRBD1. CDR1 and CDR2 (germline): SGHDT, YYEEEE. The trim removed 2 bases at V and 8 bases at J, leaving 11 bases unmatched. The CDR3 is 17 amino acids. In nucleotides, the CDR3 is TGTGCCAGCAGCTTCGGATTTGGACAGGGGGCGAAAGGGGAGCTGTTTTTT. This gives the protein CASSFGFGQGAKGELFF.

V and J are TRBV9 and TRBJ2-7, with D perhaps matching TRBD1 or TRBD2 (5 bases each). The CDR3 length is 15 residues. Trimming cost V 0 bases and J 5 bases, with 15 bases left between them. CDR1 is SGDLS and CDR2 is YYNGEE in the germline V gene. This CDR3 is CASSVAGALVHEQYF. The CDR3, as DNA: TGTGCCAGCAGCGTAGCCGGGGCGTTAGTCCACGAGCAGTACTTC. Drawing the rest from reference TRBV9 and TRBJ2-7, the complete variable domain is DSGVTQTPKHLITATGQRVTLRCSPRSGDLSVYWYQQSLDQGLQFLIQYYNGEERAKGNILERFSAQQFPDLHSELNLSSLELGDSALYFCASSVAGALVHEQYFGPGTRLTVT.

This clone was seen a handful of times. The rearrangement links TRBV9 to TRBJ2-2, with 11 positions matching TRBD2. The CDR3 covers 16 residues. V shed 4 bases, J shed 0 bases, and the junction held 2 bases outside the gene matches. From germline, CDR1 is SGDLS and CDR2 YYNGEE. Here the CDR3 DNA reads TGTGCCAGCAGCTCACTAGCGGGGGCGAACACCGGGGAGCTGTTTTTT. It codes for CASSSLAGANTGELFF.

The genes are TRBV27 and TRBJ1-5; no clear D gene. CDR1 and CDR2 from the germline V gene are MNHEY and SMNVEV (reference sequence). The CDR3 has 16 residues. V was cut by 2 bases and J by 2 bases, with 13 bases left in between. Here the CDR3 DNA reads TGTGCCAGCAGTTTACGATGGTCGAAGGGCAATCAGCCCCAGCATTTT. This translates into CASSLRWSKGNQPQHF.

This chain connects TRBV2 to TRBJ1-1, with D possibly being TRBD1 (6 bases). CDR3 size: 15 residues. The ends were cut back, 0 bases at V and 5 bases at J, with 13 bases in the middle. Germline CDR1 SNHLY, CDR2 FYNNEI. Here the CDR3 DNA reads TGTGCCAGCAGTGAAGCCAGGGGCCCAGGGACTGAAGCTTTCTTT. It specifies CASSEARGPGTEAFF.

This clone turned up a few times. CDR3 protein: CASSIGTSGSIYEQYF. The CDR3, as DNA: TGTGCCAGCAGCATCGGGACTAGCGGGAGTATCTACGAGCAGTACTTC. This chain uses TRBV9 with TRBJ2-7; 14 bases fit TRBD2. Germline loops: CDR1 SGDLS, CDR2 YYNGEE. The CDR3 covers 16 residues. V lost 4 bases to trimming and J lost 3 bases; unmatched junction nucleotides: 6. The variable domain in full, completed from reference TRBV9 and TRBJ2-7, reads DSGVTQTPKHLITATGQRVTLRCSPRSGDLSVYWYQQSLDQGLQFLIQYYNGEERAKGNILERFSAQQFPDLHSELNLSSLELGDSALYFCASSIGTSGSIYEQYFGPGTRLTVT.